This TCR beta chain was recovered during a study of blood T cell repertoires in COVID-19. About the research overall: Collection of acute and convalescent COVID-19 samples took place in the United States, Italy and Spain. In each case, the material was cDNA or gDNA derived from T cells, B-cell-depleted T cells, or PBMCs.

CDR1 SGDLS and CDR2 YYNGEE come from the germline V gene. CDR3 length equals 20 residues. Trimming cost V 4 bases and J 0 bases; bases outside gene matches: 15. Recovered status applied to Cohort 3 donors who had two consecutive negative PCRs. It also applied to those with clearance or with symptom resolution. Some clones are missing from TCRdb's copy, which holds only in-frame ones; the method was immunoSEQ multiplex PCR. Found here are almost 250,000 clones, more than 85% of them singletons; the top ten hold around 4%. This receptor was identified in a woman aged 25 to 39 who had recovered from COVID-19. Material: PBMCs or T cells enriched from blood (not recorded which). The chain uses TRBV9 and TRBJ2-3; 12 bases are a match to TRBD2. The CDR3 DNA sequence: TGTGCCAGCAGCCAACCTGATGCTAGCGGGAGGGCCTCTAGCACAGATACGCAGTATTTT. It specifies CASSQPDASGRASSTDTQYF.